A selection of T cell receptor beta chains follows, all from one sample in a study of shared clonotypes between healthy human individuals. The assay was immunoSEQ multiplex PCR, and TCRdb's table has in-frame clones only and misses some. The sample consists of a few million clones, more than 85% of them appearing once. The sequencing sample was made of naive CD4+ T cells from PBMCs. All receptors come from a man younger than 35 in good health. Some clones in this sample may be carry-over from other donors' samples. The conserved cysteine and the conserved F or W are not part of the CDR3 here. The D gene is left open where the match is weak.

cdr3_aa j_call v_call d_call
SVRTGLNTGELF TRBJ2-2 TRBV29-1 TRBD1
ASSKHDSGENSNQPQH TRBJ1-5 TRBV21-1 NA
ASRGQGYNEQY TRBJ2-7 TRBV27 TRBD1
ASSTSGTGVYEQY TRBJ2-7 TRBV5-5 TRBD1
ASITHWVAGGPGTGELF TRBJ2-2 TRBV28 TRBD2
ASSLWGQVRNTGELF TRBJ2-2 TRBV27 TRBD1
ASSGRRATYEQY TRBJ2-7 TRBV2 TRBD2
ASSFSDGVGETQY TRBJ2-5 TRBV28 NA
ASSLERGNSPLH TRBJ1-6 TRBV5-1 NA
ATSRDSTGGEGYT TRBJ1-2 TRBV15 TRBD1
SVGQGGLSGNTIY TRBJ1-3 TRBV29-1 TRBD1
ASSGTGSEKLF TRBJ1-4 TRBV6-4 TRBD1
ASKNPRGNTEAF TRBJ1-1 TRBV19 NA
ASSPTGTGNFYGYT TRBJ1-2 TRBV18 TRBD1
ASSAKLGARLANEKLF TRBJ1-4 TRBV6-4 NA
ASSFSFSNQPQH TRBJ1-5 TRBV7-2 NA
AGPSGIHEQY TRBJ2-7 TRBV27 TRBD2
ASSFRRSYTDTQY TRBJ2-3 TRBV28 NA
ASSVVGSAGSYEQY TRBJ2-7 TRBV9 NA
AWSPLGRADGYT TRBJ1-2 TRBV30 NA
ASSLRGGSSYEQY TRBJ2-7 TRBV5-4 TRBD2
ASSKLSSGQGGSPLH TRBJ1-6 TRBV4-1 TRBD1
SANPGYEQY TRBJ2-7 TRBV20-1 NA
ASSLDRKPRLPNTGELF TRBJ2-2 TRBV27 NA
ASSPGTGRGYGYT TRBJ1-2 TRBV5-1 TRBD1
ASSLALAKNIQY TRBJ2-4 TRBV11-1 NA
ASSPLGANTQY TRBJ2-3 TRBV11-3 NA
ASASGVGYNEQF TRBJ2-1 TRBV7-2 NA
AISKAGRNGGEQF TRBJ2-1 TRBV10-3 NA
ASSSAGGVNIQY TRBJ2-4 TRBV5-1 NA
ASSYWPSSSYEQY TRBJ2-7 TRBV7-3 NA
ASSPSGAPYQETQY TRBJ2-5 TRBV28 NA
ASRGSREDINEQF TRBJ2-1 TRBV28 TRBD2
ASSDSGRGYEQY TRBJ2-7 TRBV6-1 TRBD2
ASSVGGGQGAYEQY TRBJ2-7 TRBV7-9 TRBD1
SVHSYEQY TRBJ2-7 TRBV20-1 NA
ASSLSTDTQY TRBJ2-3 TRBV4-2 NA
ASGARAGGDTGELF TRBJ2-2 TRBV5-1 TRBD2
ASSSLGSTDTQY TRBJ2-3 TRBV13 NA
ASSQGAGEFAF TRBJ1-1 TRBV18 TRBD1
ASSLQGPYEQY TRBJ2-7 TRBV28 NA
AWSPRGDYGYT TRBJ1-2 TRBV30 NA
ASHEFMNTGELF TRBJ2-2 TRBV5-1 NA
ASSLVGPKGEQY TRBJ2-7 TRBV28 NA
ASSLAPGTYEQY TRBJ2-7 TRBV5-1 NA